The 27 T cell receptor beta chains below come from one sample, sequenced in a study of OX40 agonist ivuxolimab in advanced cancers. TCRdb's copy holds only in-frame clones and misses some; the assay was immunoSEQ multiplex PCR. This table has approximately 38,000 clones, 82% appearing once. This specimen consisted of CD4+ or CD8+ T cells sorted from blood, obtained in a trial of the OX40 agonist ivuxolimab. The receptors here all came from an adult with an advanced solid tumor such as melanoma, head and neck, liver or kidney cancer.

The V call is TRBV2, the J call TRBJ2-5, with 7 bases that match TRBD1. The CDR3 is 14 residues long. The V segment lost 5 bases and the J segment 1 base; nucleotides outside the gene matches: 4. Germline lookup yields CDR1 SNHLY and CDR2 FYNNEI. For the CDR3, the DNA is TGTGCCAGCAGTCTTACAGGGGTCCAAGAGACCCAGTACTTC. This sequence encodes CASSLTGVQETQYF.

The chain carries TRBV5-4 and TRBJ2-1, with 11 bases that match TRBD2. The V segment lost 5 bases and the J segment 1 base; nucleotides outside the gene matches: 5. The germline CDR1 and CDR2 sequences are SGHNT and YYREEE (reference sequence). The CDR3 is made up of 16 amino acids. In DNA form, the CDR3 reads TGTGCCAGCAGGCAAACTAGCGGGGGTTCCTACAATGAGCAGTTCTTC. It is translated as CASRQTSGGSYNEQFF.

The chain has TRBV5-5 and TRBJ1-1; 8 bases fit TRBD1. Germline loops: CDR1 SGHKS, CDR2 YYEKEE (reference sequence). Unmatched junction bases numbered 11, after V lost 2 bases and J lost 8 bases. The CDR3 covers 15 residues. The CDR3 DNA reads as TGTGCCAGCAGCTTCAGGGGACAGGAGGCGGCAGAAGCTTTCTTT. The encoded protein is CASSFRGQEAAEAFF.

The chain carries TRBV5-4 and TRBJ2-3; 12 bases agree with TRBD2. CDR1 and CDR2 (germline): SGHNT, YYREEE (reference sequence). This CDR3 spans 17 amino acids. V lost 0 bases to trimming and J lost 2 bases; unmatched junction nucleotides: 4. CDR3 sequence (DNA): TGTGCCAGCAGCTTGGGACTAGCGGGGGCCATCACAGATACGCAGTATTTT. As protein: CASSLGLAGAITDTQYF.

This chain connects TRBV2 to TRBJ2-1; D ambiguous. Per germline, CDR1 SNHLY and CDR2 FYNNEI. V lost 4 bases to trimming and J lost 3 bases, with 4 bases between them. The CDR3 contains 12 residues. The chain's CDR3 is CASSGDYNEQFF. CDR3 DNA: TGTGCCAGCAGTGGAGACTACAATGAGCAGTTCTTC.

The chain uses TRBV7-3 and TRBJ2-1, with D perhaps TRBD2 (6 bases). CDR3 length equals 15 residues. The V gene's germline CDR1 is SGHTA and CDR2 FQGTGA. V gave up 2 bases and J gave up 6 bases, with 14 bases separating them. The CDR3 sequence: CASSLDGSWGNEQFF. The CDR3 DNA is TGTGCCAGCAGCTTAGACGGGAGCTGGGGCAATGAGCAGTTCTTC.

This chain links TRBV6-6 with TRBJ1-2, with D possibly matching TRBD1 (6 bases). The ends were cut back, 5 bases at V and 13 bases at J, with 14 bases in the middle. This CDR3 comprises 11 residues. The germline V gene encodes CDR1 MNHNY and CDR2 SVGAGI (reference sequence). The DNA of the CDR3 is TGTGCCAGCAGTGAGACAGGTTCCAGCACCTTC. Translated, it gives CASSETGSSTF.

This clone was seen only a few times. V usage is TRBV6-1 and J usage is TRBJ1-1; D is unresolved. Trimming cost V 0 bases and J 3 bases, with 11 bases left between them. The CDR3 runs to 15 residues. Germline CDR1 reads MNHNS; CDR2 reads SASEGT. The CDR3, as DNA: TGTGCCAGCAGTGAAGCGGGGAGTATGTACACTGAAGCTTTCTTT. Residues: CASSEAGSMYTEAFF.

The rearrangement joins TRBV4-2 to TRBJ1-4, with D perhaps TRBD1 (5 bases). Deletions cut 4 bases from V and 7 bases from J, with 16 bases between. The V gene's germline CDR1 is LGHNA and CDR2 YNFKEQ. This CDR3 has 15 residues. The CDR3 region has the DNA TGTGCCAGCAGCCGAGGTGGGGGAGCGGCTGAAAAACTGTTTTTT. As protein: CASSRGGGAAEKLFF.

This clone was recorded once. CDR3 nucleotides: TGTGCCAGCAGGATGAGGGAGAGGCATGGCTACACCTTC. As protein: CASRMRERHGYTF. This sequence joins TRBV28 and TRBJ1-2; D gene uncertain. The CDR3 extends over 13 amino acids. CDR1 is MDHEN and CDR2 is SYDVKM in the germline V gene. V lost 6 bases, J lost 6 bases, and 14 bases lay in between.

This clone counts as medium-sized (0.01 to 0.1%). The chain joins TRBV11-2 to TRBJ2-7; D unclear. CDR1 and CDR2 (germline): SGHAT, FQNNGV. This CDR3 spans 16 amino acids. V dropped 2 bases and J dropped 0 bases, with 14 bases sitting between them. CDR3 sequence: CASSLPSSASSYEQYF. The CDR3 DNA is TGTGCCAGCAGCTTACCCTCGAGCGCCTCCTCCTACGAGCAGTACTTC.

This chain connects TRBV6-5 to TRBJ1-4; possibly TRBD1 for D (5 bases). The CDR3 runs to 15 residues. Trimming took 4 bases from V and 8 from J, leaving 17 bases between them. CDR1 and CDR2 (germline): MNHEY, SVGAGI. The CDR3 DNA follows: TGTGCCAGCAGTTCCTCCCGGACAAAGTCAGAAAAACTGTTTTTT. Its protein is CASSSSRTKSEKLFF.

This sequence joins TRBV5-6 and TRBJ1-1; 7 nucleotides line up with TRBD1. The CDR3 loop spans 14 amino acids. Germline values: CDR1 SGHDT, CDR2 YYEEEE. The V and J ends lost 4 bases and 3 bases, in that order; junction bases with no gene match: 6. The CDR3 region has the DNA TGTGCCAGCAGCGGGGGGACAGCTCACACTGAAGCTTTCTTT. It translates to CASSGGTAHTEAFF.

The chain carries TRBV9 and TRBJ2-7; a weak D match, TRBD2 (7 bases). This CDR3 region has 15 residues. Germline CDR1 is SGDLS and CDR2 is YYNGEE. V was trimmed by 0 bases and J by 1 base, leaving 11 bases between them. This chain's CDR3 is CASSVAEGGSYEQYF. The CDR3 DNA follows: TGTGCCAGCAGCGTAGCCGAGGGGGGGTCCTACGAGCAGTACTTC.

V gene TRBV14 combines with J gene TRBJ1-2; no definite D call. The V gene lost 0 bases and the J gene lost 3 bases, with 8 bases spanning the gap. Germline-derived CDR1 and CDR2 are SGHDN and FVKESK. The CDR3 has 14 residues. This CDR3 reads CASSQDNRYYGYTF. CDR3 nucleotide sequence: TGTGCCAGCAGCCAAGATAACAGATACTATGGCTACACCTTC.

The genes are TRBV4-3 and TRBJ2-7; D may be TRBD2 (6 bases). The CDR3 has 13 amino acids. Trimming left V 0 bases short and J 6 bases short, with 9 bases between. Germline lookup yields CDR1 LGHNA and CDR2 YSLEER. CDR3 nucleotide sequence: TGCGCCAGCAGCCAAGAGAGGCGGGGCGAGCAGTACTTC. Translating it yields CASSQERRGEQYF.

This chain links TRBV18 with TRBJ1-5; 9 bases match TRBD1. The germline V gene has CDR1 KGHSH and CDR2 LQKENI. CDR3 length: 13 residues. Unmatched junction bases numbered 1, after V lost 6 bases and J lost 4 bases. The CDR3 nucleotides are TGTGCCAGCTCGGGGACAGGGAATCAGCCCCAGCATTTT. This encodes CASSGTGNQPQHF.

V usage is TRBV4-3 and J usage is TRBJ2-7; TRBD2 is a possible D gene (5 bases). Germline CDR1 and CDR2: LGHNA and YSLEER. The germline V and J ends were trimmed by 4 bases and 12 bases, with 19 bases remaining between them. CDR3 length equals 13 residues. The CDR3 nucleotides read TGCGCCAGCAGCCTAGGGATGGACTCAGTTTTGTACTTC. Its translation: CASSLGMDSVLYF.

The rearrangement joins TRBV7-2 to TRBJ2-7; 7 nucleotides align to TRBD1. The germline V gene has CDR1 SGHTA and CDR2 FQGNSA. The CDR3 loop spans 15 amino acids. V lost 4 bases and J lost 3; bases outside the gene matches: 9. CDR3 sequence reads: CASSSTWTGYYEQYF. The CDR3, as DNA: TGTGCCAGCAGCTCAACCTGGACAGGATACTACGAGCAGTACTTC.

J is TRBJ2-3 and V is TRBV2, with D tentatively TRBD1 (6 bases). Germline CDR1 and CDR2: SNHLY and FYNNEI. The CDR3 is 17 residues long. V lost 5 bases, J lost 0 bases, and 18 bases lay in between. This CDR3 reads CASSLSDGGGSTDTQYF. The CDR3 DNA reads TGTGCCAGCAGTCTATCCGATGGGGGCGGTAGCACAGATACGCAGTATTTT.

The gene calls are TRBV6-4 and TRBJ1-1, with a tentative D call TRBD1 (6 bases). Trimming cost V 2 bases and J 6 bases, with 16 bases left between them. CDR3 length equals 15 residues. Per the germline V gene, CDR1 is MRHNA and CDR2 is SNTAGT. CDR3 sequence (DNA): TGTGCCAGCAGTGACGGCCTCAGGGGTAGGGCTGAAGCTTTCTTT. Its protein product is CASSDGLRGRAEAFF.

The chain combines TRBV6-5 with TRBJ1-1; a weak D match, TRBD1 (6 bases). Germline V gene data show CDR1 as MNHEY and CDR2 as SVGAGI. CDR3 length: 13 amino acids. The V end was cut by 2 bases, the J end by 4 bases, with 8 bases between. CDR3 nucleotides: TGTGCCAGCAGTTACACAGGGTCCACTGAAGCTTTCTTT. This translates into CASSYTGSTEAFF.

The chain has TRBV18 and TRBJ2-2; 11 nucleotides agree with TRBD1. Germline V gene sequence: CDR1 KGHSH, CDR2 LQKENI. The CDR3 contains 16 residues. V shed 5 bases, J shed 2 bases, and the junction held 4 bases outside the gene matches. The CDR3 DNA reads TGTGCCAGCTCATCCGGACAGGGGGCTAACACCGGGGAGCTGTTTTTT. Translation gives CASSSGQGANTGELFF.

The chain has TRBV19 and TRBJ2-7; the match to TRBD2 covers 7 bases. CDR3 size: 14 residues. The germline V gene encodes CDR1 LNHDA and CDR2 SQIVND (reference sequence). The V gene end was trimmed by 5 bases and the J gene end by 3 bases; junction bases not matched to a gene: 7. The CDR3 loop is CASSPAGGGYEQYF. The CDR3 DNA sequence: TGTGCCAGTAGTCCCGCCGGCGGGGGCTACGAGCAGTACTTC. The full variable domain, in which reference TRBV19 and TRBJ2-7 provide the parts outside the CDR3, is DGGITQSPKYLFRKEGQNVTLSCEQNLNHDAMYWYRQDPGQGLRLIYYSQIVNDFQKGDIAEGYSVSREKKESFPLTVTSAQKNPTAFYLCASSPAGGGYEQYFGPGTRLTVT.

The chain combines TRBV5-1 with TRBJ2-1, with 7 bases identical to TRBD2. CDR1 is SGHRS, CDR2 YFSETQ, per germline. This CDR3 region has 13 residues. V was pared by 3 bases and J by 8 bases, with 5 bases of the junction left unmatched. Written as DNA, the CDR3 is TGCGCCAGCAGCTCGGGGGGAGGCGATGAGCAGTTCTTC. The encoded protein is CASSSGGGDEQFF.

The chain combines TRBV30 with TRBJ2-7, with D uncertain. Trimming took off 1 base at V and 4 bases at J, with 8 bases between the two ends. The CDR3 consists of 12 residues. Germline loops: CDR1 GTSNPN, CDR2 SVGIG (reference sequence). CDR3 sequence (DNA): TGTGCCTGGAGTGCGGACCGTTACGAGCAGTACTTC. Its translation is CAWSADRYEQYF.

This rearrangement joins TRBV29-1 to TRBJ2-7; D is perhaps TRBD1 (6 bases). The V gene's germline CDR1 is SQVTM and CDR2 ANQGSEA. This CDR3 has 14 residues. V gave up 6 bases and J gave up 5 bases, with 20 bases separating them. CDR3 DNA sequence: TGCAGCGTGGTTGTGGGGCAGGGGAAAAACGAGCAGTACTTC. Translated: CSVVVGQGKNEQYF.